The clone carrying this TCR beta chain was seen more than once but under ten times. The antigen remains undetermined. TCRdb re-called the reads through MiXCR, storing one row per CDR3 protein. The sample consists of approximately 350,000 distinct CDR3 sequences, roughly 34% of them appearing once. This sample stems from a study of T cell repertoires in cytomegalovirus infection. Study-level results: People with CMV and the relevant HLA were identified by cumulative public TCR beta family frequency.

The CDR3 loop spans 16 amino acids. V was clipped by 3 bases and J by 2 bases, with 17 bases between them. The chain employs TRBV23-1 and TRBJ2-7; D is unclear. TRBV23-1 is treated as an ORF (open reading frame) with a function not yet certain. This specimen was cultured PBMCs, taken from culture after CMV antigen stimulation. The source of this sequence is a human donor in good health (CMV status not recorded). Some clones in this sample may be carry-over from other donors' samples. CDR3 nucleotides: TGCGCCAGCAGTCACTTACATCGGACGGCGACCTACGAGCAGTACTTC. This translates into CASSHLHRTATYEQYF.